Below, 29 T cell receptor beta chains from the same sample are listed, as sequenced in a study of T cell repertoires in cytomegalovirus infection. TCRdb called the reads again in MiXCR, with one record for every CDR3 protein. The sample has around 800,000 distinct CDR3 sequences; approximately 30% are singletons. These receptors have no identified antigens. The sample in question was cultured CD8+ T cells from PBMCs, obtained from culture after CMV antigen stimulation. The receptors stem from a human donor in good health (CMV status not recorded). Some clones in this sample may be carry-over from other donors' samples.

Only a few counts were recorded for this clonotype. V is TRBV4-1 and J is TRBJ1-4, with unresolved D. Germline-derived CDR1 and CDR2 are MGHRA and YSYEKL. The V end lost 2 bases, the J end lost 7 bases, and 20 bases lay between the germline ends. The CDR3 length is 17 residues. The CDR3 region is CASSQHPPGAEVEKLFF. The DNA of the CDR3 is TGCGCCAGCAGCCAACACCCCCCCGGCGCAGAGGTTGAAAAACTGTTTTTT.

In nucleotides, the CDR3 is TGTGCCAGCCGCACCGGGCCCCGGGGAGAGACCCAGTACTTC. Protein: CASRTGPRGETQYF. V gene TRBV27 combines with J gene TRBJ2-5; D might be TRBD2 (5 bases). Trimming took off 8 bases at V and 4 bases at J, with 17 bases between the two ends. Per germline, CDR1 MNHEY and CDR2 SMNVEV (reference sequence). The CDR3 has 14 amino acids.

This clonotype was seen many times. V and J are TRBV4-3 and TRBJ1-5; a weak D match, TRBD1 (6 bases). Trimming took off 0 bases at V and 1 base at J, with 7 bases between the two ends. Germline V gene data show CDR1 as LGHNA and CDR2 as YSLEER. This CDR3 comprises 15 residues. CDR3: CASSQDRGSNQPQHF. DNA of the CDR3: TGCGCCAGCAGCCAAGACAGGGGAAGCAATCAGCCCCAGCATTTT.

This clonotype was picked up a small number of times. The chain is built from TRBV24-1 and TRBJ2-3; 7 bases map to TRBD2. V lost 3 bases and J lost 0; bases outside the gene matches: 17. Germline V CDR1 and CDR2: KGHDR, SFDVKD. This CDR3 region has 20 residues. The CDR3 loop is CATSDPRRLAEPPSTDTQYF. The CDR3 region has the DNA TGTGCCACCAGTGATCCGAGGCGGCTAGCGGAACCGCCTAGCACAGATACGCAGTATTTT.

The V call is TRBV6-2 or TRBV6-3, the J call TRBJ2-7; D uncertain. Germline V gene data show CDR1 as MNHEY and CDR2 as SVGEGT. The CDR3 consists of 14 residues. V was cut by 4 bases and J by 0 bases, with 10 bases left in between. DNA for the CDR3: TGTGCCAGCAGTTTTGTGGGCTACTCCTACGAGCAGTACTTC. Translated: CASSFVGYSYEQYF.

The chain joins TRBV3-1 to TRBJ1-6, with a weak D call TRBD1 (6 bases). Deletions cut 3 bases from V and 7 bases from J, with 13 bases between. The CDR3 totals 15 residues. Germline values: CDR1 LGHDT, CDR2 YNNKEL (reference sequence). CDR3 sequence: CASSQEQGWNSPLHF. Here the CDR3 DNA reads TGTGCCAGCAGCCAGGAACAGGGCTGGAATTCACCCCTCCACTTT.

This sequence joins TRBV6-2 or TRBV6-3 and TRBJ2-6; a weak D match, TRBD1 (6 bases). V was clipped by 6 bases and J by 1 base, with 16 bases between them. This CDR3 is built from 17 residues. CDR1 and CDR2 (germline): MNHEY, SVGEGT. The DNA of the CDR3 is TGTGCCAGCAGACCCAGGACAGTGTCTTCTGGGGCCAACGTCCTGACTTTC. Protein product: CASRPRTVSSGANVLTF.

The chain recombines TRBV10-3 with TRBJ2-7; TRBD1 aligns across 7 bases. The junction had 12 bases not matched to a gene; V was cut back by 5 bases and J by 5 bases. There are 15 residues in the CDR3. Germline CDR1 and CDR2: ENHRY and SYGVKD. The CDR3 sequence is CAISSFGTDLDEQYF. The DNA of the CDR3 is TGTGCCATCAGTTCCTTCGGGACAGACCTGGACGAGCAGTACTTC.

V and J are TRBV4-1 and TRBJ1-1, with D perhaps TRBD1 (6 bases). The CDR3 totals 16 residues. Germline V lookup: CDR1 MGHRA, CDR2 YSYEKL. Between the trimmed V and J ends, which lost 4 bases and 3 bases, there was a span of 18 bases. The CDR3: CASSPLGVQGHTEAFF. DNA of the CDR3: TGCGCCAGCAGCCCTCTCGGCGTACAGGGACACACTGAAGCTTTCTTT.

This clonotype was seen only a few times. V usage is TRBV5-4 and J usage is TRBJ1-6; D remains unclear. Germline values: CDR1 SGHNT, CDR2 YYREEE (reference sequence). This CDR3 is built from 19 residues. Trimming took 4 bases from V and 0 from J, leaving 20 bases between them. DNA of the CDR3: TGTGCCAGCAGCCGGAGTAGCAACCACCCCAGCTCCTATAATTCACCCCTCCACTTT. It codes for CASSRSSNHPSSYNSPLHF. Supplemented by reference TRBV5-4 and TRBJ1-6, the full variable domain reads ETGVTQSPTHLIKTRGQQVTLRCSSQSGHNTVSWYQQALGQGPQFIFQYYREEENGRGNFPPRFSGLQFPNYSSELNVNALELDDSALYLCASSRSSNHPSSYNSPLHFGNGTRLTVT.

The V call is TRBV20-1, the J call TRBJ2-1, with 9 bases identical to TRBD2. Trimming removed 2 bases from V and 5 bases from J; junction bases left unmatched: 4. Germline CDR1 and CDR2: DFQATT and SNEGSKA (reference sequence). The CDR3 length is 14 residues. The CDR3 reads CSARRRGGHNEQFF. The CDR3 DNA follows: TGCAGTGCTAGAAGGCGGGGGGGACACAATGAGCAGTTCTTC.

This chain joins TRBV5-4 and TRBJ2-1, with no clear D. The germline V and J ends were trimmed by 0 bases and 5 bases, with 9 bases remaining between them. The CDR3 extends over 14 amino acids. CDR1 SGHNT and CDR2 YYREEE come from the germline V gene (reference sequence). The chain's CDR3 is CASSLDAGHNEQFF. The CDR3 DNA follows: TGTGCCAGCAGCTTGGATGCCGGCCACAATGAGCAGTTCTTC.

V and J are TRBV7-2 and TRBJ2-3, with TRBD2 matching over 11 bases. The CDR3 extends over 21 amino acids. The germline CDR1 and CDR2 sequences are SGHTA and FQGNSA. V shed 3 bases and J 0 bases; nucleotides not matched to a gene: 17. The CDR3 loop is CASSFPIALSGGEISTDTQYF. CDR3 bases: TGTGCCAGCAGCTTCCCCATTGCCCTTAGCGGGGGGGAAATTAGCACAGATACGCAGTATTTT.

The sample holds a few counts of this clonotype. The genes are TRBV7-6 and TRBJ2-7; D is uncertain. The CDR3 runs to 15 residues. Germline loops: CDR1 SGHVS, CDR2 FNYEAQ. V gave up 0 bases and J gave up 1 base, with 10 bases separating them. The CDR3 nucleotides are TGTGCCAGCAGCTTAGCCACGAGCGTTTCCTACGAGCAGTACGTC. Translated, it gives CASSLATSVSYEQYV.

The chain has TRBV15 and TRBJ1-5; no clear D gene. Germline V lookup: CDR1 LNHNV, CDR2 YYDKDF (reference sequence). The CDR3 sequence is 16 residues long. V was shortened by 4 bases and J by 7 bases, with 20 bases between the two germline ends. The chain's CDR3 is CATSIRSFGVRQPQHF. The CDR3, as DNA: TGTGCCACCAGCATAAGAAGTTTTGGCGTAAGGCAGCCCCAGCATTTT. Looking up the rest from reference TRBV15 and TRBJ1-5 gives the full variable domain: DAMVIQNPRYQVTQFGKPVTLSCSQTLNHNVMYWYQQKSSQAPKLLFHYYDKDFNNEADTPDNFQSRRPNTSFCFLDIRSPGLGDTAMYLCATSIRSFGVRQPQHFGDGTRLSIL.

The V gene is TRBV10-3, the J gene TRBJ1-1; D is unresolved. Trimming removed 6 bases from V and 2 bases from J, with 4 bases in between. The germline V gene encodes CDR1 ENHRY and CDR2 SYGVKD. This CDR3 has 11 residues. CDR3 nucleotide sequence: TGTGCCATCAGGATCAACACTGAAGCTTTCTTT. Protein sequence: CAIRINTEAFF.

Worth noting for this clonotype: This may be a read error, as it is one base from a much larger clone. The genes are TRBV7-8 and TRBJ2-1; D remains unclear. Germline CDR1 reads SGHVS; CDR2 reads FQNEAQ. The CDR3 is 15 amino acids. V lost 4 bases to trimming and J lost 8 bases, with 18 bases between them. The CDR3 is CASSSPDRHKDEQFF. DNA of the CDR3: TGTGCCAGCAGCTCCCCAGACCGGCACAAGGATGAGCAGTTCTTC.

The chain uses TRBV6-1 and TRBJ1-2, with D tentatively TRBD1 (5 bases). The CDR3 length is 13 residues. Trimming left V 7 bases short and J 3 bases short, with 12 bases between. Germline V gene sequence: CDR1 MNHNS, CDR2 SASEGT. For the CDR3, the DNA is TGTGCCAGCATTTTCGACAGCGACTATGGCTACACCTTC. Its protein product is CASIFDSDYGYTF.

The chain combines TRBV7-9 with TRBJ1-3, with D possibly TRBD1 on 6 matching bases. V was trimmed by 6 bases and J by 0 bases, leaving 15 bases between them. The CDR3 length is 16 residues. The germline gives CDR1 SEHNR, CDR2 FQNEAQ (reference sequence). For the CDR3, the DNA is TGTGCCAGCAGGTTTCCAGGGGCAAGCTCTGGAAACACCATATATTTT. Translation: CASRFPGASSGNTIYF.

The V and J genes are TRBV6-5 and TRBJ2-7; D call uncertain. This CDR3 comprises 13 residues. Trimming removed 2 bases at V and 5 bases at J, with 10 bases between. Per the germline V gene, CDR1 is MNHEY and CDR2 is SVGAGI. CDR3 nucleotides: TGTGCCAGCAGTTACACTGCCCGGGACGAGCAGTACTTC. Translated, it gives CASSYTARDEQYF.

The genes are TRBV27 and TRBJ2-1, with TRBD2 matching over 8 bases. There are 14 residues in the CDR3. J lost 7 bases, V lost 3 bases, and 5 bases had no gene match. Per the germline V gene, CDR1 is MNHEY and CDR2 is SMNVEV (reference sequence). The chain's CDR3 is CASSFGGAVNEQFF. The CDR3, as DNA: TGTGCCAGCAGTTTCGGGGGGGCTGTTAATGAGCAGTTCTTC.

The gene calls are TRBV7-6 and TRBJ2-7; D not resolved. The V end was cut by 3 bases, the J end by 3 bases, with 12 bases between. There are 14 residues in the CDR3. Per germline, CDR1 SGHVS and CDR2 FNYEAQ. The CDR3 coding sequence is TGTGCCAGCAGCTTGCCCTCGGGCGGCTACGAGCAGTACGTC. Translating it yields CASSLPSGGYEQYV.

This clonotype was counted only a few times. This sequence joins TRBV7-9 and TRBJ2-7; D gene uncertain. V shed 1 base and J shed 2 bases, with 6 bases lying between them. This CDR3 contains 13 residues. Looked up from germline, CDR1 is SEHNR and CDR2 is FQNEAQ (reference sequence). CDR3: CASSLVAAYEQYF. The CDR3 region has the DNA TGTGCCAGCAGCTTAGTAGCTGCCTACGAGCAGTACTTC.

This clonotype was recorded a few times. CDR3 sequence: CASSPFPSGGLDGQGYEQYF. The CDR3 DNA is TGTGCCAGCAGTCCTTTTCCTAGCGGGGGGTTGGACGGGCAAGGGTACGAGCAGTACTTC. The V and J genes are TRBV12-3 or TRBV12-4 and TRBJ2-7; 11 positions agree with TRBD2. V gave up 5 bases and J gave up 4 bases; unmatched junction bases: 22. This CDR3 contains 20 residues.

This clonotype has just a few counts. This chain's CDR3 is CASSFRPPGRRSGANVLTF. As DNA, the CDR3 is TGTGCCAGCAGCTTCCGGCCACCGGGACGGCGCTCTGGGGCCAACGTCCTGACTTTC. The chain has TRBV7-2 and TRBJ2-6; D may match TRBD1 or TRBD2 (5 bases each). The CDR3 runs to 19 residues. The germline gives CDR1 SGHTA, CDR2 FQGNSA. The V end was cut by 3 bases, the J end by 0 bases, with 18 bases between.

V usage is TRBV6-5 and J usage is TRBJ2-7; D not resolved. The CDR3 contains 15 residues. Trimming took off 0 bases at V and 4 bases at J, with 13 bases between the two ends. Germline V gene sequence: CDR1 MNHEY, CDR2 SVGAGI. This CDR3 is CASSYSEEPLYEQYF. The CDR3 DNA reads TGTGCCAGCAGTTACTCAGAGGAGCCTCTTTACGAGCAGTACTTC.

The genes are TRBV6-6 and TRBJ1-6, with 7 bases that match TRBD1. V gave up 1 base and J gave up 5 bases; unmatched junction bases: 2. CDR1 and CDR2 (germline): MNHNY, SVGAGI (reference sequence). The CDR3 runs 15 residues. DNA for the CDR3: TGTGCCAGCAGTTACTGGGACAGTAATAATTCACCCCTCCACTTT. Amino acids: CASSYWDSNNSPLHF.

The table lists this clonotype with a few counts. The chain uses TRBV7-6 and TRBJ2-1, with 9 bases matching TRBD1. The germline gives CDR1 SGHVS, CDR2 FNYEAQ. J was trimmed by 0 bases and V by 1 base; bases with no gene match: 16. This CDR3 comprises 21 residues. CDR3 in amino acids: CASSLVLGQGPLNSSYNEQFF. The CDR3 DNA follows: TGTGCCAGCAGCTTAGTGTTGGGACAGGGCCCCCTTAATAGCTCCTACAATGAGCAGTTCTTC.

This clonotype was observed once. The chain links TRBV7-6 to TRBJ1-5, with TRBD1 matching 7 bases. This CDR3 region has 16 residues. The junction had 14 bases not matched to a gene; V was cut back by 5 bases and J by 7 bases. Per the germline V gene, CDR1 is SGHVS and CDR2 is FNYEAQ. The CDR3 nucleotides read TGTGCCAGCAGCGGAATGGACAGGAAAAACGACCAGCCCCAGCATTTT. Translating gives CASSGMDRKNDQPQHF.